This TCR beta chain was profiled in a study of response to subunit inactivated influenza vaccine. General study points: Only a handful of new T cells, the authors suggested, are recruited with each seasonal influenza vaccination.

A single record per CDR3 protein comes from TCRdb applying MiXCR to the RT-PCR reads. The profile shows roughly 650,000 distinct CDR3 sequences, less than 15% of them singletons. V lost 5 bases and J 10 bases, leaving 18 bases between the germline ends. The CDR3 loop spans 14 amino acids. Germline V gives CDR1 SGHTA, CDR2 FQGNSA. In this sample, this clonotype turned up a few times. What it binds is unknown. V usage is TRBV7-2 and J usage is TRBJ2-1, with no clear D. This sequence originates from a man between 50 and 59 years old who received an inactivated influenza vaccine. Sample: PBMCs from blood, taken 14 to 15 days before vaccination. The DNA for the CDR3 is TGTGCCAGCAGCCCCAGACTGACATCTCCCGAGCAGTTCTTC. This codes for CASSPRLTSPEQFF.